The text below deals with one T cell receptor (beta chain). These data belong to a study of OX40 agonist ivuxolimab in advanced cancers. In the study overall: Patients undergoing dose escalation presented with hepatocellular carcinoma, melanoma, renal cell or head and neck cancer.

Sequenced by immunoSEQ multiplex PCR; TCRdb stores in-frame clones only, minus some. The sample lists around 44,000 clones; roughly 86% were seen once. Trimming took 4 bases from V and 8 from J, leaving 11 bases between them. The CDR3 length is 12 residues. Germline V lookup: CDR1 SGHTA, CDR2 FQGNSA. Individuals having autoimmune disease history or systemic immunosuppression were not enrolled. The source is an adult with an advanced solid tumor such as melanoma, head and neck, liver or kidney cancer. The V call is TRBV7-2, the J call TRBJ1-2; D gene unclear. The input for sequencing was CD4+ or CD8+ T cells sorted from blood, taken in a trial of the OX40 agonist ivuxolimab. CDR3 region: CASSSSTLGYTF. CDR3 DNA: TGTGCCAGCAGCTCCTCGACACTCGGCTACACCTTC.